Listed here are 18 T cell receptor beta chains from one sample, sequenced in a study of T cell responses to AZD1222 COVID-19 vaccine. TCRdb keeps only in-frame clones here, not all; method: immunoSEQ multiplex PCR. The sample holds 120,000 or so clones; about 79% are singletons and the top ten take about 26%. The sequencing here drew on peripheral blood, taken 28 days after the second AZD1222 dose. These receptors originate from an adult who received the AZD1222 COVID-19 vaccine.

This clone has more than one count but fewer than ten. The CDR3 DNA is TGTGCCAGCAGCTTAGGTATCGGGAAATACACCGGGGAGCTGTTTTTT. Protein product: CASSLGIGKYTGELFF. The chain combines TRBV11-2 with TRBJ2-2; perhaps TRBD2 as D (5 bases). This CDR3 has 16 residues. V lost 1 base and J 3 bases, leaving 12 bases between the germline ends. The germline gives CDR1 SGHAT, CDR2 FQNNGV.

V and J are TRBV24-1 and TRBJ2-5; D gene unclear. The CDR3 spans 15 residues. Germline CDR1 reads KGHDR; CDR2 reads SFDVKD. Trimming removed 3 bases at V and 5 bases at J, with 15 bases between. CDR3 nucleotides: TGTGCCACCAGTGATCTAGAACGAGACACGGAGACCCAGTACTTC. Protein: CATSDLERDTETQYF.

This clone came up a few times. The chain recombines TRBV2 with TRBJ2-3; 14 nucleotides align to TRBD2. The CDR3 loop spans 15 amino acids. V shed 6 bases, J shed 6 bases, and the junction held 5 bases outside the gene matches. Germline CDR1 and CDR2: SNHLY and FYNNEI. The CDR3 coding sequence is TGTGCCAGCAGAGGACTAGCGGGGGGTATGGATACGCAGTATTTT. Protein product: CASRGLAGGMDTQYF.

V usage is TRBV5-5 and J usage is TRBJ1-6; a weak D match, TRBD1 (6 bases). Between the trimmed V and J ends, which lost 4 bases and 10 bases, there was a span of 24 bases. The CDR3 extends over 17 amino acids. CDR1 is SGHKS, CDR2 YYEKEE, per germline (reference sequence). Written as DNA, the CDR3 is TGTGCCAGCAGCCCCCGGGGGGGGGCGCATTCACGGTCACCCCTCCACTTT. Translated: CASSPRGGAHSRSPLHF.

The gene calls are TRBV6-5 and TRBJ1-2; no firm D call. Trimming removed 4 bases at V and 4 bases at J, with 13 bases between. CDR1 MNHEY and CDR2 SVGAGI come from the germline V gene. This CDR3 contains 14 residues. The CDR3 region has the DNA TGTGCCAGCAGTTCGGCTGGGATGAGCTATGGCTACACCTTC. It specifies CASSSAGMSYGYTF.

This rearrangement joins TRBV5-1 to TRBJ2-3, with TRBD2 as a possible D gene (6 bases). The CDR3 is 15 amino acids. Germline lookup yields CDR1 SGHRS and CDR2 YFSETQ. V gave up 2 bases and J gave up 2 bases, with 12 bases separating them. CDR3: CASSFGAGSTDTQYF. CDR3 nucleotides: TGCGCCAGCAGCTTCGGCGCGGGATCCACAGATACGCAGTATTTT.

This clone was counted a single time. The chain recombines TRBV4-1 with TRBJ2-7; 10 bases are shared with TRBD2. V lost 1 base, J lost 0 bases, and 9 bases stayed unmatched. The CDR3 runs 18 residues. Germline V gene lookup returns CDR1 MGHRA and CDR2 YSYEKL. The DNA for the CDR3 is TGCGCCAGCAGCCAAGCACCGCTAGCGGGGGACCTCTCCTACGAGCAGTACTTC. Translating it yields CASSQAPLAGDLSYEQYF.

The chain carries TRBV7-9 and TRBJ1-2, with no clear D. V dropped 2 bases and J dropped 1 base, with 14 bases sitting between them. This CDR3 comprises 16 residues. Germline CDR1 and CDR2: SEHNR and FQNEAQ (reference sequence). The CDR3, as DNA: TGTGCCAGCAGCTTAATCGTGGGAAGGATTAACTATGGCTACACCTTC. It codes for CASSLIVGRINYGYTF.

The count of this clone is one. The chain employs TRBV7-2 and TRBJ1-6; 7 bases match TRBD1. Germline loops: CDR1 SGHTA, CDR2 FQGNSA. The junction had 12 bases not matched to a gene; V was cut back by 4 bases and J by 6 bases. This CDR3 has 17 amino acids. The CDR3 spells CASSSPKGALSNSPLHF. Here the CDR3 DNA reads TGTGCCAGCAGCTCCCCTAAGGGGGCACTCTCTAATTCACCCCTCCACTTT.

J is TRBJ2-3 and V is TRBV29-1; 7 bases map to TRBD1. V shed 7 bases, J shed 1 base, and the junction held 5 bases outside the gene matches. This CDR3 contains 13 residues. CDR1 and CDR2 (germline): SQVTM, ANQGSEA. The CDR3 bases are TGCAGCGCCAGCGGACAGGGCACAGATACGCAGTATTTT. Its translation: CSASGQGTDTQYF.

This rearrangement joins TRBV7-9 to TRBJ1-2; 9 bases match TRBD1. Trimming at V came to 4 bases and at J to 2 bases, leaving 2 bases not matched to a gene. CDR1 and CDR2 (germline): SEHNR, FQNEAQ (reference sequence). The CDR3 sequence is 14 residues long. The CDR3 bases are TGTGCCAGCAGCTCGGGACAGGGAAACTATGGCTACACCTTC. It translates to CASSSGQGNYGYTF.

The rearrangement joins TRBV5-1 to TRBJ2-3; D tentatively reads TRBD1 or TRBD2 (5 bases each). The CDR3 is 16 residues long. The ends were cut back, 0 bases at V and 0 bases at J, with 11 bases in the middle. Germline V gives CDR1 SGHRS, CDR2 YFSETQ. CDR3 sequence: CASSLAGAASTDTQYF. CDR3 nucleotides: TGCGCCAGCAGCTTGGCCGGGGCGGCTAGCACAGATACGCAGTATTTT.

The rearrangement links TRBV7-2 to TRBJ2-2; 10 bases map to TRBD1. Germline V lookup: CDR1 SGHTA, CDR2 FQGNSA. The trim removed 4 bases at V and 4 bases at J, leaving 9 bases unmatched. This CDR3 contains 17 residues. Here the CDR3 reads CASSYLPGQGTTGELFF. Here the CDR3 DNA reads TGTGCCAGCAGCTACCTACCGGGACAGGGGACCACCGGGGAGCTGTTTTTT. Filled out from reference TRBV7-2 and TRBJ2-2, the complete variable domain reads GAGVSQSPSNKVTEKGKDVELRCDPISGHTALYWYRQSLGQGLEFLIYFQGNSAPDKSGLPSDRFSAERTGGSVSTLTIQRTQQEDSAVYLCASSYLPGQGTTGELFFGEGSRLTVL.

The chain employs TRBV4-2 and TRBJ1-6; the D is unclear. This CDR3 spans 18 amino acids. The germline gives CDR1 LGHNA, CDR2 YNFKEQ. V was pared by 0 bases and J by 0 bases, with 12 bases between. The CDR3 coding sequence is TGTGCCAGCAGCCAAGATCTACCGCCCGGCTCCTATAATTCACCCCTCCACTTT. It specifies CASSQDLPPGSYNSPLHF.

The rearrangement links TRBV19 to TRBJ1-1; D is unresolved. Germline V gene lookup returns CDR1 LNHDA and CDR2 SQIVND (reference sequence). V dropped 1 base and J dropped 1 base, with 7 bases sitting between them. There are 14 residues in the CDR3. The DNA of the CDR3 is TGTGCCAGTAGTATAGGACGGGGGAACACTGAAGCTTTCTTT. This translates into CASSIGRGNTEAFF.

V and J are TRBV10-3 and TRBJ2-2; 10 bases match TRBD1. The CDR3 sequence is 14 residues long. Germline loops: CDR1 ENHRY, CDR2 SYGVKD. The V and J ends lost 10 bases and 6 bases, in that order; junction bases with no gene match: 8. In DNA, the CDR3 is TGTGCCACCCGACAGGGGGCCTCGGCCGGGGAGCTGTTTTTT. It yields the protein CATRQGASAGELFF.

The J gene is TRBJ1-6, the V gene TRBV23-1; maybe TRBD1 (5 bases). TRBV23-1 is annotated as an ORF whose role is uncertain. Trimming took off 8 bases at V and 8 bases at J, with 19 bases between the two ends. The CDR3 sequence is 15 residues long. The CDR3: CASSDGLGPHSPLHF. CDR3 DNA: TGCGCCAGCTCCGACGGGTTGGGACCCCATTCACCCCTCCACTTT.

The chain links TRBV6-7 to TRBJ2-7; D is undetermined. TRBV6-7 is flagged as an ORF with uncertain function. CDR3 size: 16 residues. The ends were cut back, 0 bases at V and 0 bases at J, with 12 bases in the middle. The CDR3 DNA reads TGTGCCAGCAGTTACTCGAGGCAGCTCAGCTCCTACGAGCAGTACTTC. Translating gives CASSYSRQLSSYEQYF.